One sample yielded the 14 T cell receptor beta chains listed below, sequenced in a study of shared clonotypes between healthy human individuals. Sequencing was performed with immunoSEQ multiplex PCR; in TCRdb, only in-frame clones are kept and a portion is missing. The sample includes nearly 750,000 clones, around 70% of them seen just once. Source material: memory CD4+ T cells sorted from blood. Subset reported: CD45RA-negative fraction. These receptors were obtained from a woman aged 25 to 39 in good health.

The V gene is TRBV30, the J gene TRBJ1-5; D is unresolved. V gave up 5 bases and J gave up 4 bases, with 15 bases separating them. CDR1 is GTSNPN and CDR2 is SVGIG in the germline V gene (reference sequence). CDR3 size: 14 residues. The CDR3 here is CAWDSRQTNQPQHF. CDR3 coding DNA: TGTGCCTGGGATAGTAGGCAGACTAATCAGCCCCAGCATTTT. Looking up the rest from reference TRBV30 and TRBJ1-5 gives the full variable domain: SQTIHQWPATLVQPVGSPLSLECTVEGTSNPNLYWYRQAAGRGLQLLFYSVGIGQISSEVPQNLSASRPQDRQFILSSKKLLLSDSGFYLCAWDSRQTNQPQHFGDGTRLSIL.

The CDR3 is CASSYRVRDEQFF. For the CDR3, the DNA is TGTGCCAGCAGCTACAGGGTTAGGGATGAGCAGTTCTTC. The V and J genes are TRBV11-1 and TRBJ2-1; possible D gene TRBD1, 6 bases. Per germline, CDR1 SGHAT and CDR2 FQDESV (reference sequence). There are 13 residues in the CDR3. The V and J ends lost 4 bases and 8 bases respectively, with 12 bases between them.

The chain employs TRBV28 and TRBJ1-3; D possibly corresponds to TRBD1 (5 bases). The ends were cut back, 6 bases at V and 0 bases at J, with 15 bases in the middle. Per germline, CDR1 MDHEN and CDR2 SYDVKM. The CDR3 sequence is 16 residues long. The CDR3 protein is CASRTPGTASGNTIYF. CDR3 DNA: TGTGCCAGCAGAACTCCCGGGACGGCCTCTGGAAACACCATATATTTT.

This clone has at least ten counts. Other DNA sequences in this specimen translate into the identical CDR3. V and J are TRBV18 and TRBJ2-7; no clear D. CDR3 length equals 14 residues. Germline CDR1 is KGHSH and CDR2 is LQKENI. The V end lost 2 bases, the J end lost 2 bases, and 10 bases lay between the germline ends. This CDR3 is CASSPRTETYEQYF. Written as DNA, the CDR3 is TGTGCCAGCTCACCAAGAACGGAAACCTACGAGCAGTACTTC.

This clone was counted a few times. The chain has TRBV14 and TRBJ1-2; D is unclear. V was cut by 4 bases and J by 6 bases, with 12 bases left in between. CDR3 length: 13 amino acids. Germline assignment: CDR1 SGHDN and CDR2 FVKESK. The CDR3: CASSPRTADGYTF. The CDR3 region has the DNA TGTGCCAGCAGCCCCCGAACTGCAGATGGCTACACCTTC.

A word on this clone: With only one base between it and a far larger clone, this is likely a read error. The chain is built from TRBV20-1 and TRBJ1-5, with D unresolved. The CDR3 runs to 11 residues. V was trimmed by 0 bases and J by 6 bases, leaving 3 bases between them. Germline values: CDR1 DFQATT, CDR2 SNEGSKA (reference sequence). The CDR3 DNA reads TGCAGTGCTAGAGATGGTCAGCCCCAGCATTTT. Amino acid sequence: CSARDGQPQHF.

This sequence joins TRBV10-1 and TRBJ2-2; D is uncertain. Germline loops: CDR1 WNHNN, CDR2 SYGVQD (reference sequence). V lost 6 bases, J lost 0 bases, and 8 bases lay in between. CDR3 size: 14 residues. CDR3 nucleotides: TGCGCCAGCAGCTACGACACGAACACCGGGGAGCTGTTTTTT. Its protein product is CASSYDTNTGELFF.

This sequence joins TRBV11-3 and TRBJ2-1, with D possibly TRBD2 on 5 matching bases. Trimming shortened V by 6 bases and J by 6 bases, and 18 bases separated the two germline ends. Germline CDR1 SGHNT, CDR2 YENEEA. The CDR3 runs to 15 residues. CDR3 coding DNA: TGTGCCAGCAGTGGGATGTGGGAGCCTGCCAATGAGCAGTTCTTC. Amino acid sequence: CASSGMWEPANEQFF.

Concerning this clone itself: A far larger clone is one nucleotide away, so this likely arose from a read error. V is TRBV4-3 and J is TRBJ1-5; D ambiguous. V lost 0 bases and J 1 base, leaving 4 bases between the germline ends. CDR1 and CDR2 (germline): LGHNA, YSLEER. The CDR3 runs 14 residues. This CDR3 is CASSQEQSNQPQHF. For the CDR3, the DNA is TGCGCCAGCAGCCAAGAACAGAGCAATCAGCCCCAGCATTTT.

In regard to this clone: This same CDR3 is encoded by further DNA sequences in the sample. V usage is TRBV5-4 and J usage is TRBJ2-1; D not certain. The germline V gene encodes CDR1 SGHNT and CDR2 YYREEE (reference sequence). This CDR3 region has 12 residues. V gave up 5 bases and J gave up 3 bases, with 6 bases separating them. DNA of the CDR3: TGTGCCAGCAGTCTGGACTACAATGAGCAGTTCTTC. Amino acids: CASSLDYNEQFF. Complete variable domain (other parts from reference TRBV5-4 and TRBJ2-1): ETGVTQSPTHLIKTRGQQVTLRCSSQSGHNTVSWYQQALGQGPQFIFQYYREEENGRGNFPPRFSGLQFPNYSSELNVNALELDDSALYLCASSLDYNEQFFGPGTRLTVL.

This clone was counted between two and nine times. V is TRBV30 and J is TRBJ2-5; 8 bases are a match to TRBD1. After removal of 5 bases from V and 5 bases from J, the junction contained 10 bases not matched to a gene. Per germline, CDR1 GTSNPN and CDR2 SVGIG (reference sequence). The CDR3 is 14 amino acids. The CDR3 loop reads CAWFSDRVGETQYF. In nucleotides, the CDR3 is TGTGCCTGGTTCTCGGACAGGGTAGGCGAGACCCAGTACTTC.

The chain combines TRBV5-4 with TRBJ1-4; D perhaps matches TRBD1 (5 bases). Germline assignment: CDR1 SGHNT and CDR2 YYREEE (reference sequence). V was trimmed by 3 bases and J by 1 base, leaving 7 bases between them. The CDR3 is 14 amino acids. CDR3 loop: CASSSQGTNEKLFF. DNA for the CDR3: TGTGCCAGCAGCTCCCAGGGAACTAATGAAAAACTGTTTTTT.

The sample holds a few counts of this clone. The chain links TRBV5-6 to TRBJ2-1; 7 nucleotides align to TRBD1. CDR3 length: 14 amino acids. Germline V gene data show CDR1 as SGHDT and CDR2 as YYEEEE. J lost 5 bases, V lost 0 bases, and 2 bases had no gene match. The CDR3 DNA reads as TGTGCCAGCAGCTTGGACACAGGGGACAATGAGCAGTTCTTC. Amino acids: CASSLDTGDNEQFF.

The gene calls are TRBV28 and TRBJ1-4; unclear D gene. CDR1 is MDHEN and CDR2 is SYDVKM in the germline V gene. The CDR3 consists of 14 residues. Trimming shortened V by 6 bases and J by 6 bases, and 14 bases separated the two germline ends. CDR3 loop: CASSSGLRDEKLFF. The CDR3 DNA follows: TGTGCCAGCAGCTCCGGGCTGCGGGATGAAAAACTGTTTTTT.